What follows are 22 T cell receptor beta chains derived from one specimen sequenced in a study of T-cell reconstitution after alpha-beta-depleted transplantation in children. A library of TCRbeta sequences, prepared with unique molecular identifiers, was generated. TCRdb re-analysed the PCR reads in MiXCR, keeping a single row per CDR3 protein. Here the sample spans around 250,000 distinct CDR3 sequences, roughly 26% being singletons. This specimen was PBMCs, taken before TCRalphabeta/CD19-depleted stem cell transplant. These receptors were obtained from a girl aged 2 to 9 with Fanconi anemia, due to receive a stem cell transplant.

This chain connects TRBV4-2 to TRBJ2-3, with 8 positions matching TRBD2. CDR1 is LGHNA, CDR2 YNFKEQ, per germline. This CDR3 contains 17 residues. The junction had 9 bases not matched to a gene; V was cut back by 4 bases and J by 0 bases. The CDR3 nucleotides are TGTGCCAGCAGCCTGTCCTTAGCGGGGTTGAGCACAGATACGCAGTATTTT. It is translated as CASSLSLAGLSTDTQYF.

This clonotype occurred many times. V usage is TRBV15 and J usage is TRBJ1-1, with D hard to call. Germline CDR1 and CDR2: LNHNV and YYDKDF (reference sequence). CDR3 length: 13 amino acids. V was shortened by 5 bases and J by 5 bases, with 12 bases between the two germline ends. The CDR3 reads CATSPQGRTEAFF. The CDR3 DNA reads as TGTGCCACCAGCCCCCAAGGACGGACTGAAGCTTTCTTT.

V usage is TRBV20-1 and J usage is TRBJ2-7; 9 positions agree with TRBD1. The V segment lost 2 bases and the J segment 4 bases; nucleotides outside the gene matches: 15. The CDR3 length is 17 residues. The germline CDR1 and CDR2 sequences are DFQATT and SNEGSKA (reference sequence). The CDR3 DNA reads as TGCAGTGCTAGATACCGGCACCGGGACAGGGTCTGGTACGAGCAGTACTTC. It yields the protein CSARYRHRDRVWYEQYF.

This clonotype was seen repeatedly, ten times or more. The V gene is TRBV12-3 or TRBV12-4, the J gene TRBJ2-2; D gene unclear. The CDR3 has 14 residues. Trimming cost V 5 bases and J 1 base, with 8 bases left between them. CDR3: CASSPPGNTGELFF. CDR3 nucleotide sequence: TGTGCCAGCAGTCCCCCGGGGAACACCGGGGAGCTGTTTTTT.

This clonotype was recorded many times. The CDR3 nucleotides are TGTGCCATCAGTGAGTCGTCTAGCGGGAGGGACTATTTCTACAATGAGCAGTTCTTC. Amino acid sequence: CAISESSSGRDYFYNEQFF. V and J are TRBV10-3 and TRBJ2-1; 12 bases match TRBD2. The trim removed 0 bases at V and 3 bases at J, leaving 9 bases unmatched. Germline-derived CDR1 and CDR2 are ENHRY and SYGVKD. The CDR3 contains 19 residues.

The V gene is TRBV29-1, the J gene TRBJ1-1; tentatively, D is TRBD1 (5 bases). V was clipped by 4 bases and J by 3 bases, with 9 bases between them. The germline V gene has CDR1 SQVTM and CDR2 ANQGSEA. The CDR3 has 12 amino acids. This CDR3 reads CSVGFRDTEAFF. In DNA, the CDR3 is TGCAGCGTTGGGTTCAGGGACACTGAAGCTTTCTTT.

This clonotype occurred many times. This chain links TRBV7-6 with TRBJ2-7; 7 bases are a match to TRBD2. The CDR3 consists of 15 residues. Looked up from germline, CDR1 is SGHVS and CDR2 is FNYEAQ. J was trimmed by 1 base and V by 5 bases; bases with no gene match: 8. The CDR3 reads CASSPRDYRSYEQYF. The CDR3 nucleotides are TGTGCCAGCAGCCCTAGGGACTACAGGTCCTACGAGCAGTACTTC. The full variable domain, its missing parts supplied by reference TRBV7-6 and TRBJ2-7, is GAGVSQSPRYKVTKRGQDVALRCDPISGHVSLYWYRQALGQGPEFLTYFNYEAQQDKSGLPNDRFSAERPEGSISTLTIQRTEQRDSAMYRCASSPRDYRSYEQYFGPGTRLTVT.

The chain recombines TRBV7-8 with TRBJ1-2; the D gene is possibly TRBD1 (5 bases). Trimming left V 1 base short and J 5 bases short, with 11 bases between. CDR1 SGHVS and CDR2 FQNEAQ come from the germline V gene. This CDR3 contains 14 residues. The CDR3 bases are TGTGCCAGCAGCTTAGGGGGCCGGGAGTATGGCTACACCTTC. Translated, it gives CASSLGGREYGYTF.

This clonotype was recorded many times. This chain joins TRBV20-1 and TRBJ1-6; D may be TRBD1 (5 bases). The germline gives CDR1 DFQATT, CDR2 SNEGSKA (reference sequence). There are 13 residues in the CDR3. V was trimmed by 0 bases and J by 7 bases, leaving 7 bases between them. The CDR3: CSARDRENSPLHF. In DNA, the CDR3 is TGCAGTGCTAGAGACAGGGAAAATTCACCCCTCCACTTT.

This clonotype was observed many times. This rearrangement joins TRBV20-1 to TRBJ2-7; tentatively, D is TRBD1 or TRBD2 (8 bases each). This CDR3 region has 18 residues. With 3 bases removed from V and 3 bases from J, the gap between germline ends came to 27 bases. CDR1 DFQATT and CDR2 SNEGSKA come from the germline V gene (reference sequence). The CDR3 nucleotides are TGCAGTGCTAGGGAGGGGGCAGGGGGCAAGCGGGAGTACTACGAGCAGTACTTC. Its protein product is CSAREGAGGKREYYEQYF.

This clonotype occurred many times. The chain has TRBV4-2 and TRBJ2-4, with a tentative D call TRBD1 (6 bases). The V end lost 2 bases, the J end lost 6 bases, and 17 bases lay between the germline ends. In germline, CDR1 is LGHNA, CDR2 YNFKEQ. The CDR3 has 16 amino acids. This CDR3 is CASSQLQGTALNIQYF. Written as DNA, the CDR3 is TGTGCCAGCAGCCAATTACAGGGAACAGCCCTAAACATTCAGTACTTC.

In this sample, this clonotype turned up many times. V gene TRBV7-9 combines with J gene TRBJ1-1; D is ambiguous. V shed 1 base and J shed 8 bases, with 14 bases lying between them. CDR1 is SEHNR and CDR2 is FQNEAQ in the germline V gene (reference sequence). The CDR3 runs to 14 residues. CDR3 sequence reads: CASSLVSSREEAFF. CDR3 nucleotide sequence: TGTGCCAGCAGCTTAGTGTCGTCCCGGGAGGAAGCTTTCTTT.

The genes are TRBV5-1 and TRBJ2-6; D is undetermined. Germline V lookup: CDR1 SGHRS, CDR2 YFSETQ. The length of the CDR3 is 14 residues. Trimming shortened V by 6 bases and J by 1 base, and 8 bases separated the two germline ends. DNA for the CDR3: TGCGCCAGCAACATTGGATCTGGGGCCAACGTCCTGACTTTC. Translation: CASNIGSGANVLTF.

The chain links TRBV18 to TRBJ2-7; 8 bases match TRBD1. The CDR3 runs to 16 residues. The V gene end was trimmed by 4 bases and the J gene end by 2 bases; junction bases not matched to a gene: 10. Per the germline V gene, CDR1 is KGHSH and CDR2 is LQKENI. The chain's CDR3 is CASSQNTGGGPYEQYF. CDR3 sequence (DNA): TGTGCCAGCTCACAAAACACAGGGGGAGGACCCTACGAGCAGTACTTC. The full variable domain, rest sourced from reference TRBV18 and TRBJ2-7, is NAGVMQNPRHLVRRRGQEARLRCSPMKGHSHVYWYRQLPEEGLKFMVYLQKENIIDESGMPKERFSAEFPKEGPSILRIQQVVRGDSAAYFCASSQNTGGGPYEQYFGPGTRLTVT.

Many counts were recorded for this clonotype. The genes are TRBV20-1 and TRBJ2-2; no definite D call. Per the germline V gene, CDR1 is DFQATT and CDR2 is SNEGSKA (reference sequence). CDR3 length: 12 residues. V was pared by 5 bases and J by 3 bases, with 7 bases between. The CDR3 here is CSASRDTGELFF. CDR3 sequence (DNA): TGCAGTGCTTCTCGGGACACCGGGGAGCTGTTTTTT.

This clonotype was recorded many times. This sequence joins TRBV5-1 and TRBJ2-7; no clear D gene. The germline gives CDR1 SGHRS, CDR2 YFSETQ. Deletions cut 0 bases from V and 3 bases from J, with 22 bases between. The CDR3 totals 18 residues. The CDR3 sequence is CASSLARIGVGQFYEQYF. CDR3 nucleotide sequence: TGCGCCAGCAGCTTGGCCAGGATTGGTGTTGGGCAGTTCTACGAGCAGTACTTC. The whole variable domain, filled in from reference TRBV5-1 and TRBJ2-7, reads KAGVTQTPRYLIKTRGQQVTLSCSPISGHRSVSWYQQTPGQGLQFLFEYFSETQRNKGNFPGRFSGRQFSNSRSEMNVSTLELGDSALYLCASSLARIGVGQFYEQYFGPGTRLTVT.

This chain uses TRBV20-1 with TRBJ2-7, with TRBD1 matching over 8 bases. The CDR3 is made up of 15 amino acids. Germline CDR1 reads DFQATT; CDR2 reads SNEGSKA (reference sequence). J gave up 1 base and V 4 bases, and 9 bases lay outside the gene matches. The DNA of the CDR3 is TGCAGTGCTATCTCCCTGACAGGGGTGTCCTACGAGCAGTACTTC. Protein product: CSAISLTGVSYEQYF.

This clonotype has just a few counts. The CDR3 spells CSASTGYEQYF. The CDR3 region has the DNA TGCAGCGCCTCAACAGGATACGAGCAGTACTTC. The rearrangement links TRBV29-1 to TRBJ2-7; TRBD1 is a possible D gene (5 bases). The CDR3 loop spans 11 amino acids. Germline-derived CDR1 and CDR2 are SQVTM and ANQGSEA. The V end was cut by 7 bases, the J end by 4 bases, with 11 bases between.

This clonotype was found many times. Here the CDR3 reads CASSLTGKVSNSPLHF. The CDR3 region has the DNA TGTGCCAGCAGCTTGACAGGGAAGGTATCTAATTCACCCCTCCACTTT. This chain joins TRBV12-3 or TRBV12-4 and TRBJ1-6; 7 bases fit TRBD1. This CDR3 has 16 residues. The V segment lost 6 bases and the J segment 6 bases; nucleotides outside the gene matches: 11.

At least ten counts were recorded for this clonotype. This chain links TRBV13 with TRBJ2-5; 7 bases line up with TRBD1. Germline CDR1 reads PRHDT; CDR2 reads FYEKMQ (reference sequence). V was clipped by 5 bases and J by 3 bases; unmatched bases: 6. The CDR3 is 14 amino acids. CDR3 amino acids: CASSKRDREETQYF. The CDR3 DNA reads as TGTGCCAGCAGCAAACGGGACAGAGAAGAGACCCAGTACTTC.

In this sample, this clonotype turned up many times. The rearrangement uses TRBV29-1 and TRBJ2-1; 7 nucleotides line up with TRBD1. The CDR3 is 13 amino acids. Germline values: CDR1 SQVTM, CDR2 ANQGSEA. J lost 2 bases, V lost 7 bases, and 5 bases had no gene match. CDR3 bases: TGCAGCGGACGGGACAGTCCCTACAATGAGCAGTTCTTC. It translates to CSGRDSPYNEQFF.

A few counts support this clonotype. This chain uses TRBV24-1 with TRBJ2-5; D is uncertain. V dropped 12 bases and J dropped 7 bases, with 8 bases sitting between them. The germline gives CDR1 KGHDR, CDR2 SFDVKD. The length of the CDR3 is 9 residues. In DNA form, the CDR3 reads TGTGCCCCCCTTGGGACCCAGTACTTC. This gives the protein CAPLGTQYF.